The source of this T cell receptor (beta chain) is a study of blood T cell repertoires in COVID-19. About the research overall: The study drew acute and convalescent COVID-19 samples from the United States, Italy and Spain. Sample material is recorded as cDNA or gDNA derived from T cells, B-cell-depleted T cells, or PBMCs.

Authors' data handling: Nucleated cell counts were estimated from reference gene primer amplification. Data came from immunoSEQ multiplex PCR; TCRdb stores just in-frame clones and leaves some out. V and J calls and clone size are as listed in that table; D and trimming were resolved from the DNA. The data show 150,000 to 200,000 clones, 80% to 90% seen once. This clone was detected once. V was pared by 0 bases and J by 7 bases, with 10 bases between. CDR1 and CDR2 (germline): SGHRS, YFSETQ. There are 14 residues in the CDR3. V gene TRBV5-1 combines with J gene TRBJ1-4, with D perhaps matching TRBD1 (6 bases). This clonotype was obtained from a woman aged 80 or older with acute or convalescent COVID-19. Specimen: peripheral blood. CDR3 sequence reads: CASSLAGEGEKLFF. The CDR3 DNA is TGCGCCAGCAGCTTGGCAGGGGAGGGTGAAAAACTGTTTTTT.